The source of this TCR beta chain is a study of blood T cell repertoires in COVID-19. Study summary: Spain, Italy and the United States supplied samples that represented acute and convalescent COVID-19. PBMCs, B-cell-depleted T cells, or T cells provided the cDNA or gDNA that made up the material.

This clone was seen a single time. Germline CDR1 is SGHRS and CDR2 is YFSETQ. CDR3 length: 17 residues. The junction had 16 bases not matched to a gene; V was cut back by 0 bases and J by 8 bases. In the original processing: Nucleated cell counts were estimated from reference gene primer amplification. Here immunoSEQ multiplex PCR was the method, and the copy in TCRdb shows in-frame clones only, minus some. The V and J calls and clone size were taken over from that table, and D and trimming were inferred from the DNA. The sample shows 250,000 or so clones, around four fifths of them seen only once. What was sequenced was peripheral blood. The receptor's source is a man aged 60-69 years with acute or convalescent COVID-19. V and J are TRBV5-1 and TRBJ1-2, with 7 bases lining up with TRBD1. This CDR3 reads CASSLGTQPGQSRGYTF. Here the CDR3 DNA reads TGCGCCAGCAGCTTGGGAACCCAGCCGGGACAGTCCCGAGGCTACACCTTC.